Each of the 18 T cell receptor beta chains below was sequenced from the same sample in a study of cytomegalovirus exposure and HLA in healthy donors. PCR used 60 Vbeta primers and 13 Jbeta primers. Clones were read by immunoSEQ multiplex PCR, and TCRdb kept only the in-frame ones, dropping some. The sample carries fewer than 150,000 clones, approximately 80% recorded once. Sequenced: PBMCs. These TCRs come from a man aged 25-45 years in good health and CMV-seronegative.

The V call is TRBV7-9, the J call TRBJ2-1, with 7 bases lining up with TRBD1. V lost 5 bases and J lost 2; bases outside the gene matches: 9. Germline CDR1 is SEHNR and CDR2 is FQNEAQ (reference sequence). There are 16 residues in the CDR3. CDR3 DNA sequence: TGTGCCAGCAGCCCGGGGACAGCCAATACCTACAATGAGCAGTTCTTC. Its translation: CASSPGTANTYNEQFF.

The CDR3 spells CASSGTGAYEKLFF. The CDR3 DNA reads as TGTGCCAGCAGCGGGACAGGGGCTTATGAAAAACTGTTTTTT. The chain has TRBV28 and TRBJ1-4; 10 bases map to TRBD1. The CDR3 length is 14 residues. The germline gives CDR1 MDHEN, CDR2 SYDVKM. The J segment lost 6 bases and the V segment lost 6 bases, leaving 4 bases of the junction unmatched.

Note on this clone: Within the sample, other DNA sequences also encode this same CDR3. CDR3 region: CAWSWGANEKLFF. The CDR3 DNA follows: TGTGCCTGGAGTTGGGGAGCTAATGAAAAACTGTTTTTT. This chain connects TRBV30 to TRBJ1-4; no clear D. CDR1 and CDR2 (germline): GTSNPN, SVGIG (reference sequence). The CDR3 length is 13 residues. V dropped 2 bases and J dropped 3 bases, with 7 bases sitting between them.

The chain employs TRBV11-2 and TRBJ2-7; D is perhaps TRBD2 (5 bases). The germline V and J ends were trimmed by 4 bases and 6 bases, with 13 bases remaining between them. CDR3 length equals 13 residues. Per the germline V gene, CDR1 is SGHAT and CDR2 is FQNNGV. The CDR3, as DNA: TGTGCCAGCAGCTGGACCCCCGCGGGCGAGCAGTACTTC. Translating gives CASSWTPAGEQYF.

V usage is TRBV5-1 and J usage is TRBJ2-7, with a weak D call TRBD1 (6 bases). The CDR3 spans 15 residues. CDR1 and CDR2 from the germline V gene are SGHRS and YFSETQ. Trimming left V 5 bases short and J 3 bases short, with 18 bases between. The CDR3: CASRPSETGGYEQYF. The CDR3 DNA is TGCGCCAGCAGGCCTTCCGAGACAGGAGGCTACGAGCAGTACTTC. The variable domain in full, completed from reference TRBV5-1 and TRBJ2-7, reads KAGVTQTPRYLIKTRGQQVTLSCSPISGHRSVSWYQQTPGQGLQFLFEYFSETQRNKGNFPGRFSGRQFSNSRSEMNVSTLELGDSALYLCASRPSETGGYEQYFGPGTRLTVT.

The chain uses TRBV5-4 and TRBJ2-7; TRBD2 matches at 8 bases. Losses at the gene ends were 3 bases for V and 0 bases for J; bases not matched to a gene: 2. Germline values: CDR1 SGHNT, CDR2 YYREEE (reference sequence). There are 14 residues in the CDR3. CDR3 residues: CASSWAGGSYEQYF. For the CDR3, the DNA is TGTGCCAGCAGCTGGGCGGGAGGCTCCTACGAGCAGTACTTC.

The V gene is TRBV28, the J gene TRBJ1-1; maybe TRBD1 (5 bases). This CDR3 has 15 amino acids. Germline V gene data show CDR1 as MDHEN and CDR2 as SYDVKM. Between the trimmed V and J ends, which lost 6 bases and 2 bases, there was a span of 16 bases. As DNA, the CDR3 is TGTGCCAGCAGACCGGACAAAGGGCCAAACACTGAAGCTTTCTTT. It is translated as CASRPDKGPNTEAFF.

The chain employs TRBV6-5 and TRBJ2-3, with D tentatively TRBD1 (5 bases). V lost 8 bases, J lost 2 bases, and 14 bases lay in between. The CDR3 sequence is 14 residues long. CDR1 is MNHEY and CDR2 is SVGAGI in the germline V gene. The CDR3 spells CASGQTENTDTQYF. Written as DNA, the CDR3 is TGTGCCAGCGGGCAGACAGAAAACACAGATACGCAGTATTTT.

The gene calls are TRBV11-2 and TRBJ2-1; 9 bases match TRBD2. In germline, CDR1 is SGHAT, CDR2 FQNNGV. V was clipped by 2 bases and J by 9 bases; unmatched bases: 14. The CDR3 length is 17 residues. CDR3 protein: CASSLFTGTSIVVEQFF. The DNA of the CDR3 is TGTGCCAGCAGCTTATTCACCGGGACTAGCATTGTGGTTGAGCAGTTCTTC.

The chain couples TRBV7-3 to TRBJ2-2, with TRBD2 identical over 8 bases. Per the germline V gene, CDR1 is SGHTA and CDR2 is FQGTGA. This CDR3 contains 15 residues. The trim removed 5 bases at V and 4 bases at J, leaving 6 bases unmatched. CDR3 nucleotide sequence: TGTGCCAGCAGCGAAAGCGGGAGTAGCACCGGGGAGCTGTTTTTT. Amino acids: CASSESGSSTGELFF.

This clone has a single count. The chain is built from TRBV6-5 and TRBJ2-1; 10 nucleotides line up with TRBD2. Germline assignment: CDR1 MNHEY and CDR2 SVGAGI. The CDR3 has 16 residues. V shed 4 bases, J shed 9 bases, and the junction held 12 bases outside the gene matches. The CDR3 loop is CASSSGLAPPRVEQFF. The CDR3 nucleotides are TGTGCCAGCAGTTCGGGACTAGCGCCCCCCCGGGTTGAGCAGTTCTTC.

This clone was seen only once. The chain employs TRBV5-1 and TRBJ2-1, with 13 bases lining up with TRBD2. The CDR3 is 17 amino acids. Germline V gene data show CDR1 as SGHRS and CDR2 as YFSETQ. The V segment lost 3 bases and the J segment 4 bases; nucleotides outside the gene matches: 7. CDR3 protein: CASSSGTSGTNYNEQFF. Here the CDR3 DNA reads TGCGCCAGCAGCTCAGGGACTAGCGGGACCAATTACAATGAGCAGTTCTTC.

There are a few counts of this clone. The chain couples TRBV18 to TRBJ2-7, with 8 bases aligning to TRBD2. Losses at the gene ends were 2 bases for V and 4 bases for J; bases not matched to a gene: 7. The CDR3 totals 15 residues. Germline V gives CDR1 KGHSH, CDR2 LQKENI. The CDR3 reads CASSPTTSDLYEQYF. CDR3 DNA sequence: TGTGCCAGCTCACCAACGACTAGCGATTTGTACGAGCAGTACTTC. The full variable domain, in which reference TRBV18 and TRBJ2-7 provide the parts outside the CDR3, is NAGVMQNPRHLVRRRGQEARLRCSPMKGHSHVYWYRQLPEEGLKFMVYLQKENIIDESGMPKERFSAEFPKEGPSILRIQQVVRGDSAAYFCASSPTTSDLYEQYFGPGTRLTVT.

The chain recombines TRBV5-4 with TRBJ2-5; TRBD2 matches at 7 bases. CDR3 length: 14 residues. Trimming cost V 1 base and J 4 bases; bases outside gene matches: 4. In germline, CDR1 is SGHNT, CDR2 YYREEE (reference sequence). The CDR3 DNA reads TGTGCCAGCAGCTTGTTTATAGCGGGAGAGACCCAGTACTTC. Translated: CASSLFIAGETQYF.

Concerning this clone itself: One junction end disagrees with the germline gene, perhaps due to a read error. The gene calls are TRBV2 and TRBJ2-7; 9 bases are a match to TRBD1. The germline V gene has CDR1 SNHLY and CDR2 FYNNEI. There are 12 residues in the CDR3. CDR3 nucleotide sequence: TGTGCCAGCAGTGCTCACGGACAGGGGTCCAACTTC. It yields the protein CASSAHGQGSNF.

Worth noting for this clone: One end of the junction is discordant with germline, which a read error may explain. The chain employs TRBV29-1 and TRBJ2-1; D is perhaps TRBD2 (5 bases). Germline values: CDR1 SQVTM, CDR2 ANQGSEA. This CDR3 has 12 amino acids. The CDR3 sequence is CSVEAAYNEQFF. The CDR3, as DNA: TGCAGCGTGGAAGCGGCCTACAATGAGCAGTTCTTC.

The V call is TRBV5-1, the J call TRBJ1-1; unclear D gene. Trimming took off 1 base at V and 4 bases at J, with 17 bases between the two ends. This CDR3 has 16 residues. Germline V gives CDR1 SGHRS, CDR2 YFSETQ. The CDR3 nucleotides read TGCGCCAGCAGCTTGAATGGTCAGTGGGCGACCACTGAAGCTTTCTTT. This gives the protein CASSLNGQWATTEAFF.

The genes are TRBV28 and TRBJ1-2, with TRBD1 matching 8 bases. J was trimmed by 6 bases and V by 6 bases; bases with no gene match: 3. Germline V gene sequence: CDR1 MDHEN, CDR2 SYDVKM. The CDR3 has 12 amino acids. The CDR3 region has the DNA TGTGCCAGCAGCCGGGACAGGAATGGCTACACCTTC. Its translation: CASSRDRNGYTF.